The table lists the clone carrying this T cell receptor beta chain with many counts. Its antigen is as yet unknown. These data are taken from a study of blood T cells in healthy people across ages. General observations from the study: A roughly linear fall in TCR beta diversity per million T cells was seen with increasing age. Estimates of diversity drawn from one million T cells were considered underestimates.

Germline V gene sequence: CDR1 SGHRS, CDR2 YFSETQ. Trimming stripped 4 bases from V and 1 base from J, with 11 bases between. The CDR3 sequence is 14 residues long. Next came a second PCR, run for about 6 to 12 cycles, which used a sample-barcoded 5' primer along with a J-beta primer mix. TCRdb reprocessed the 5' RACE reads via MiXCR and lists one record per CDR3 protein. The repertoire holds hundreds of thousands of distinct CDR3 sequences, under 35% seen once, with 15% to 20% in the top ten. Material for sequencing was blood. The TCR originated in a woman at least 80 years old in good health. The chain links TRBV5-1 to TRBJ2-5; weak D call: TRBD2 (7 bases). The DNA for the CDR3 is TGCGCCAGCAGCAAGGGGGGGCCCCAAGAGACCCAGTACTTC. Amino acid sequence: CASSKGGPQETQYF.